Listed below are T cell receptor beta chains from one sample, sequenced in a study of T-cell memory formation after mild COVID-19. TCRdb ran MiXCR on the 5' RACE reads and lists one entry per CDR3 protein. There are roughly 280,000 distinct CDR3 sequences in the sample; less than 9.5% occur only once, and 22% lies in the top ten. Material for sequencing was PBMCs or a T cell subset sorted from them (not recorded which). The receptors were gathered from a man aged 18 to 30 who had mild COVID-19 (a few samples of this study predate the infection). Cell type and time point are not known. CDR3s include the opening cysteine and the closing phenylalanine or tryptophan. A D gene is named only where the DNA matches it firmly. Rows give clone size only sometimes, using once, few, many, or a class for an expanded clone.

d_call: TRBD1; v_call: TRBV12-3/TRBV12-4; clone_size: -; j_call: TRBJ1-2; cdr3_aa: CASSTGTTFWGYTF; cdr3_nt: TGTGCCAGCTCGACAGGGACGACCTTTTGGGGCTACACCTTC
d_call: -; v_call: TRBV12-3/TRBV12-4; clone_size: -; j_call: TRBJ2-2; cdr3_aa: CASRLVNTGELFF; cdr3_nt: TGTGCCAGCAGACTAGTGAACACCGGGGAGCTGTTTTTT
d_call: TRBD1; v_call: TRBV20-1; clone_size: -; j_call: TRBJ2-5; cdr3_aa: CSASSSPGQGAVGQETQYF; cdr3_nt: TGCAGTGCTAGCTCTTCACCGGGACAGGGGGCTGTCGGCCAAGAGACCCAGTACTTC
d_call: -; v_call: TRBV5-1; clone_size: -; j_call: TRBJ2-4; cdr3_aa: CASSLDRVTTKNIQYF; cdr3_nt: TGCGCCAGCAGCTTGGACAGGGTTACAACCAAAAACATTCAGTACTTC
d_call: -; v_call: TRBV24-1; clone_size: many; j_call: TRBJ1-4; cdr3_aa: CATSDPTVRKLFF; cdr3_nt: TGTGCCACCAGTGACCCGACAGTCAGAAAACTGTTTTTT
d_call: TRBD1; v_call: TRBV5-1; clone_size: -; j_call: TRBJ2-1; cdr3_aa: CASSFRTGGRNEQFF; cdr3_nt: TGCGCCAGCAGCTTTAGGACAGGGGGTAGGAATGAGCAGTTCTTC
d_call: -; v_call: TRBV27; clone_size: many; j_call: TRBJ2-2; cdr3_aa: CASSLGGAGELFF; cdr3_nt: TGTGCCAGCAGTTTGGGCGGGGCCGGGGAGCTGTTTTTT
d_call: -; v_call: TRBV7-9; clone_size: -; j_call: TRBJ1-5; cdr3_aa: CASSLVLGSSNQPQHF; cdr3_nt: TGTGCCAGCAGCCTAGTTTTGGGGTCCAGCAATCAGCCCCAGCATTTT
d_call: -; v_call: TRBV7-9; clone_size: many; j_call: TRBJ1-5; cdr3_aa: CASSLGAQPQHF; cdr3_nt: TGTGCCAGCAGCTTGGGGGCTCAGCCCCAGCATTTT
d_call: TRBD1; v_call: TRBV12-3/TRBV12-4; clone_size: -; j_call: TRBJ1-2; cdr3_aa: CASSLVGTVDYGYTF; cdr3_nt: TGTGCCAGCAGTTTGGTTGGGACAGTCGACTATGGCTACACCTTC
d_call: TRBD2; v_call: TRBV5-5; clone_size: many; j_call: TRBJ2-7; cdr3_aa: CASERTSAEKYEQYF; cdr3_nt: TGTGCCAGCGAAAGGACTAGCGCCGAAAAATACGAGCAGTACTTC
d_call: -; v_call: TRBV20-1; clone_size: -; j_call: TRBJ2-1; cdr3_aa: CSARTRTYNEQFF; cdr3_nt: TGCAGTGCTAGAACGCGAACCTACAATGAGCAGTTCTTC
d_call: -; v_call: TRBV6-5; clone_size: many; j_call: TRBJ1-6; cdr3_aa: CASSYSRDSPLHF; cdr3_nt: TGTGCCAGCAGTTACTCGAGGGATTCACCCCTCCACTTT
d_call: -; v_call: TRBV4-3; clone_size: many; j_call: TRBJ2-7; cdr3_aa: CASSQGVGGTLYEQYF; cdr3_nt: TGCGCCAGCAGCCAGGGGGTAGGAGGGACCCTCTACGAGCAGTACTTC
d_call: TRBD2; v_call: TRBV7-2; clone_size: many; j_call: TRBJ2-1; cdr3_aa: CASSPAAALADSYNEQFF; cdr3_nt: TGTGCCAGCAGCCCCGCCGCGGCACTAGCGGACTCCTACAATGAGCAGTTCTTC
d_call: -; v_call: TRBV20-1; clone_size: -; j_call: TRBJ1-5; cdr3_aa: CSAHNSGGEPQHF; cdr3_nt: TGCAGTGCTCACAACTCGGGGGGCGAGCCCCAGCATTTT
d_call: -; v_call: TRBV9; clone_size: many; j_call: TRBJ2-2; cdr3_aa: CASSVGTNTGELFF; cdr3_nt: TGTGCCAGCAGCGTAGGTACGAACACCGGGGAGCTGTTTTTT
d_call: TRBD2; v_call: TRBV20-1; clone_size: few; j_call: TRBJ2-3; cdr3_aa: CSAVFSGEGTDTQYF; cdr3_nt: TGCAGTGCAGTATTTAGCGGGGAGGGCACAGATACGCAGTATTTT
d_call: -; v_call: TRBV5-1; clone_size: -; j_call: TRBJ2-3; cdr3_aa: CARSLVQATDTQYF; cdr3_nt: TGCGCCAGAAGCTTGGTTCAGGCCACAGATACGCAGTATTTT
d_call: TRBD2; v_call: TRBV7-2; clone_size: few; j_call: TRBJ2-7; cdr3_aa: CASSLELAGVSSYEQYF; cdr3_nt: TGTGCCAGCAGCTTAGAGCTAGCGGGGGTAAGCTCCTACGAGCAGTACTTC
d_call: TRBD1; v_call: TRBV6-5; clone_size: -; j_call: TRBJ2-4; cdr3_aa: CASKQGAKNIQYF; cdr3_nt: TGTGCCAGCAAACAGGGGGCGAAAAACATTCAGTACTTC
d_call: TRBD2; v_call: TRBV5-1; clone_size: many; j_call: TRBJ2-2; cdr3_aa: CASSFRLAASTGELFF; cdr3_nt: TGCGCCAGCAGCTTTAGACTAGCGGCGAGCACCGGGGAGCTGTTTTTT